Listed below are T cell receptor beta chains from one sample, sequenced in a study of cytomegalovirus exposure and HLA in healthy donors. Produced via immunoSEQ multiplex PCR; TCRdb's table is partial and in-frame only. This sample has hundreds of thousands of clones, with more than 75% found just once. The sequenced sample was PBMCs. The receptors originated from a man aged 35-49 years in good health and CMV-seropositive. Both conserved end residues are part of each CDR3. D genes are given only for firm matches. The size field is filled for only some rows; it gives once, few, many or a size class.

d_call: -
j_call: TRBJ2-5
clone_size: -
v_call: TRBV28
cdr3_aa: CASSSHGTQYF
cdr3_nt: TGTGCCAGCAGCTCCCACGGGACCCAGTACTTC

d_call: TRBD2
j_call: TRBJ2-1
clone_size: -
v_call: TRBV6-1
cdr3_aa: CASSEPYSGSSYNEQFF
cdr3_nt: TGTGCCAGCAGTGAACCATATAGCGGGAGCTCCTACAATGAGCAGTTCTTC

d_call: TRBD1
j_call: TRBJ2-7
clone_size: -
v_call: TRBV18
cdr3_aa: CASSPGTGRPVYEQYF
cdr3_nt: TGTGCCAGCTCACCAGGGACAGGGAGACCCGTGTACGAGCAGTACTTC

d_call: -
j_call: TRBJ2-1
clone_size: -
v_call: TRBV6-1
cdr3_aa: CASSEGVASYNEQFF
cdr3_nt: TGTGCCAGCAGTGAAGGGGTAGCGAGCTACAATGAGCAGTTCTTC

d_call: -
j_call: TRBJ2-7
clone_size: -
v_call: TRBV30
cdr3_aa: CAWSPTGYEQYF
cdr3_nt: TGTGCCTGGAGTCCGACTGGGTACGAGCAGTACTTC

d_call: TRBD1
j_call: TRBJ2-7
clone_size: many
v_call: TRBV11-3
cdr3_aa: CASSLLTGDNYEQYF
cdr3_nt: TGTGCCAGCAGCTTACTGACAGGGGACAATTACGAGCAGTACTTC

d_call: TRBD1
j_call: TRBJ2-7
clone_size: few
v_call: TRBV6-5
cdr3_aa: CASSYSGTGIGEQYF
cdr3_nt: TGTGCCAGCAGTTACTCGGGGACAGGGATTGGCGAGCAGTACTTC

d_call: -
j_call: TRBJ2-1
clone_size: -
v_call: TRBV19
cdr3_aa: CASSISGDGEQFF
cdr3_nt: TGTGCCAGTAGTATATCCGGAGATGGTGAGCAGTTCTTC

d_call: -
j_call: TRBJ1-3
clone_size: -
v_call: TRBV6-1
cdr3_aa: CASSENRVNTIYF
cdr3_nt: TGTGCCAGCAGTGAGAACAGGGTAAACACCATATATTTT

d_call: TRBD2
j_call: TRBJ2-2
clone_size: -
v_call: TRBV11-1
cdr3_aa: CASSLLAGNTGELFF
cdr3_nt: TGTGCCAGCAGCTTACTAGCGGGGAACACCGGGGAGCTGTTTTTT